The text below deals with one TCR beta chain. The data were taken from a study of cytomegalovirus exposure and HLA in healthy donors. The CDR3 consists of 15 residues. Looked up from germline, CDR1 is PRHDT and CDR2 is FYEKMQ (reference sequence). Trimming removed 0 bases from V and 4 bases from J; junction bases left unmatched: 0. PCR was performed using 60 Vbeta and 13 Jbeta primers. Libraries were prepared by immunoSEQ multiplex PCR; TCRdb keeps only in-frame clonotypes and omits some of them. This table lists some 120,000 clones. The chain recombines TRBV13 with TRBJ2-1, with TRBD2 matching 10 bases. The clonotype comes from a woman aged 60-75 years in good health and CMV-seronegative. Sequenced sample: PBMCs. CDR3 coding DNA: TGTGCCAGCAGCTTAGGGACTAGCGGGTACAATGAGCAGTTCTTC. Protein: CASSLGTSGYNEQFF.